The rows below give T cell receptor beta chains drawn from one sample of a study of blood T cell repertoires in COVID-19. TCRdb's copy holds only in-frame clones and misses some; the assay was immunoSEQ multiplex PCR. The sample records roughly 330,000 clones, around 87% being singletons. The sample consisted of PBMCs or T cells enriched from blood (not recorded which). These receptors were taken from a woman in her 30s who had recovered from COVID-19. Each CDR3 is given with its conserved first and last residue. The D gene is left open where the match is weak. Rows give clone size only sometimes, using once, few, many, or a class for an expanded clone.

D gene: -; V gene: TRBV11-2; clone size: -; CDR3 length: 17; J gene: TRBJ2-2; CDR3 DNA: TGTGCCAGCAGCTTAGATCTTGGTAGCCGGAACACCGGGGAGCTGTTTTTT; CDR3 protein: CASSLDLGSRNTGELFF
D gene: TRBD2; V gene: TRBV9; clone size: -; CDR3 length: 16; J gene: TRBJ2-1; CDR3 DNA: TGTGCCAGCAGCGTAGCGGCTAGCGGGGGCTACAATGAGCAGTTCTTC; CDR3 protein: CASSVAASGGYNEQFF
D gene: -; V gene: TRBV7-6; clone size: -; CDR3 length: 15; J gene: TRBJ1-1; CDR3 DNA: TGTGCCAGCAGCCCAATGACAGGCCTATTAACTGAAGCTTTCTTT; CDR3 protein: CASSPMTGLLTEAFF
D gene: TRBD1; V gene: TRBV2; clone size: -; CDR3 length: 15; J gene: TRBJ1-2; CDR3 DNA: TGTGCCAGCACCGACCTCCCAGGGACAGGCTATGGCTACACCTTC; CDR3 protein: CASTDLPGTGYGYTF
D gene: -; V gene: TRBV7-9; clone size: -; CDR3 length: 17; J gene: TRBJ1-2; CDR3 DNA: TGTGCCAGCAGATTCCCCGGAGAGGGTCCGCCCGCTTCAGGCTACACCTTC; CDR3 protein: CASRFPGEGPPASGYTF
D gene: -; V gene: TRBV9; clone size: -; CDR3 length: 13; J gene: TRBJ2-7; CDR3 DNA: TGTGCCAGCAGCCCGACGTGGACTGGGGAGCAGTACTTC; CDR3 protein: CASSPTWTGEQYF
D gene: TRBD1; V gene: TRBV2; clone size: -; CDR3 length: 14; J gene: TRBJ1-2; CDR3 DNA: TGTGCCAGCAGTAAGGACAGGGTCGACTATGGCTACACCTTC; CDR3 protein: CASSKDRVDYGYTF
D gene: TRBD1; V gene: TRBV5-1; clone size: -; CDR3 length: 15; J gene: TRBJ1-6; CDR3 DNA: TGCGCCAGCAGCTTGTCAGGGGGCAATAATTCACCCCTCCACTTT; CDR3 protein: CASSLSGGNNSPLHF
D gene: -; V gene: TRBV12-2; clone size: few; CDR3 length: 14; J gene: TRBJ1-1; CDR3 DNA: TGTGCAAGTCGCACTTCCGGGACAAACACTGAAGCTTTCTTT; CDR3 protein: CASRTSGTNTEAFF
D gene: -; V gene: TRBV10-3; clone size: -; CDR3 length: 13; J gene: TRBJ2-1; CDR3 DNA: TGTGCCATCAGTGTGCAGTCGGGTCAAGAGCAGTTCTTC; CDR3 protein: CAISVQSGQEQFF
D gene: TRBD1; V gene: TRBV6-4; clone size: -; CDR3 length: 14; J gene: TRBJ1-1; CDR3 DNA: TGTGCCAGCACATCAGGGGGGCTGAACACTGAAGCTTTCTTT; CDR3 protein: CASTSGGLNTEAFF
D gene: TRBD2; V gene: TRBV18; clone size: -; CDR3 length: 17; J gene: TRBJ2-5; CDR3 DNA: TGTGCCAGCTCACCCGCAGGAGGCGCGGGGGGCAAGGAGACCCAGTACTTC; CDR3 protein: CASSPAGGAGGKETQYF
D gene: -; V gene: TRBV5-4; clone size: once; CDR3 length: 16; J gene: TRBJ2-1; CDR3 DNA: TGTGCCAGCAGCTTGACTAGCTCTGGCAGTTACAATGAGCAGTTCTTC; CDR3 protein: CASSLTSSGSYNEQFF
D gene: -; V gene: TRBV6-6; clone size: -; CDR3 length: 16; J gene: TRBJ2-2; CDR3 DNA: TGTGCCAGCAGCCGACTAGAGGGGGGGCCCACCGGGGAGCTGTTTTTT; CDR3 protein: CASSRLEGGPTGELFF
D gene: TRBD2; V gene: TRBV7-2; clone size: -; CDR3 length: 16; J gene: TRBJ2-4; CDR3 DNA: TGTGCCAGCAGATCACGTAGCGGGGAGACTCAAAACATTCAGTACTTC; CDR3 protein: CASRSRSGETQNIQYF
D gene: TRBD2; V gene: TRBV2; clone size: -; CDR3 length: 14; J gene: TRBJ2-7; CDR3 DNA: TGTGCCAGCAGTGAAGCCCTAGCGGCAGGACCTCAGTACTTC; CDR3 protein: CASSEALAAGPQYF
D gene: -; V gene: TRBV5-1; clone size: once; CDR3 length: 16; J gene: TRBJ1-1; CDR3 DNA: TGCGCCAGCAGTTCAGGACAGCCTGCGGGCGTCGCTGAAGCTTTCTTT; CDR3 protein: CASSSGQPAGVAEAFF
D gene: TRBD1; V gene: TRBV20-1; clone size: -; CDR3 length: 14; J gene: TRBJ2-1; CDR3 DNA: TGCAGTGCTAGTCACCGGGACAGATTGAATGAGCAGTTCTTC; CDR3 protein: CSASHRDRLNEQFF
D gene: TRBD2; V gene: TRBV19; clone size: once; CDR3 length: 17; J gene: TRBJ2-2; CDR3 DNA: TGTGCCAGTATGGGACTAGCGGGACTAAGTTACACCGGGGAGCTGTTTTTT; CDR3 protein: CASMGLAGLSYTGELFF
D gene: TRBD1; V gene: TRBV7-2; clone size: -; CDR3 length: 14; J gene: TRBJ2-5; CDR3 DNA: TGTGCCAGCAGGTCCGGGACAGGGCAAGAGACCCAGTACTTC; CDR3 protein: CASRSGTGQETQYF
D gene: TRBD2; V gene: TRBV11-2; clone size: -; CDR3 length: 20; J gene: TRBJ2-3; CDR3 DNA: TGTGCCAGCAGCTTAGATTTCGGGCGACTAGCGGTTCAACTCACAGATACGCAGTATTTT; CDR3 protein: CASSLDFGRLAVQLTDTQYF
D gene: TRBD1; V gene: TRBV19; clone size: -; CDR3 length: 18; J gene: TRBJ1-2; CDR3 DNA: TGTGCCAGTAGGTCCATTGGGACAGGGGGCAGTTTCGGCTATGGCTACACCTTC; CDR3 protein: CASRSIGTGGSFGYGYTF
D gene: TRBD1; V gene: TRBV2; clone size: -; CDR3 length: 13; J gene: TRBJ1-2; CDR3 DNA: TGTGCCAGCAGTGAAGGACAGGGGAGAGGCTACACCTTC; CDR3 protein: CASSEGQGRGYTF
D gene: -; V gene: TRBV7-7; clone size: -; CDR3 length: 16; J gene: TRBJ2-2; CDR3 DNA: TGTGCTAGCAGCTCCGGGACACCTCTGAACACCGGGGAGCTGTTTTTT; CDR3 protein: CASSSGTPLNTGELFF
D gene: TRBD2; V gene: TRBV9; clone size: -; CDR3 length: 17; J gene: TRBJ2-1; CDR3 DNA: TGTGCCAGCAGCCTTGTCGGAGGGCGGGGGGGCTACAATGAGCAGTTCTTC; CDR3 protein: CASSLVGGRGGYNEQFF
D gene: TRBD1; V gene: TRBV6-5; clone size: -; CDR3 length: 14; J gene: TRBJ1-2; CDR3 DNA: TGTGCCAGCAGTTTCCTCAGGGGGCCGGGCGGCTACACCTTC; CDR3 protein: CASSFLRGPGGYTF
D gene: -; V gene: TRBV5-1; clone size: -; CDR3 length: 15; J gene: TRBJ1-5; CDR3 DNA: TGCGCCAGCAGCTTGAGGGGCGGAAGCAATCAGCCCCAGCATTTT; CDR3 protein: CASSLRGGSNQPQHF
D gene: TRBD1; V gene: TRBV3-1/TRBV3-2; clone size: -; CDR3 length: 15; J gene: TRBJ1-1; CDR3 DNA: TGTGCCAGCAGCCTGACAGGGGGCATGAACACTGAAGCTTTCTTT; CDR3 protein: CASSLTGGMNTEAFF
D gene: -; V gene: TRBV4-2; clone size: -; CDR3 length: 15; J gene: TRBJ1-1; CDR3 DNA: TGTGCCAGCAGCCAAGGAGGCACCCGGAACACTGAAGCTTTCTTT; CDR3 protein: CASSQGGTRNTEAFF
D gene: TRBD1; V gene: TRBV5-4; clone size: once; CDR3 length: 14; J gene: TRBJ1-4; CDR3 DNA: TGTGCCAGCAGCTTGGGGACAGGGAGAGAAAAACTGTTTTTT; CDR3 protein: CASSLGTGREKLFF
D gene: -; V gene: TRBV7-2; clone size: -; CDR3 length: 15; J gene: TRBJ2-5; CDR3 DNA: TGTGCCAGCAGCACATCAGGACATCGACAAGAGACCCAGTACTTC; CDR3 protein: CASSTSGHRQETQYF
D gene: -; V gene: TRBV7-9; clone size: -; CDR3 length: 11; J gene: TRBJ2-7; CDR3 DNA: TGTGCCAGCAGCCCCGGAGTTGAGCAGTACTTC; CDR3 protein: CASSPGVEQYF
D gene: -; V gene: TRBV18; clone size: -; CDR3 length: 14; J gene: TRBJ1-1; CDR3 DNA: TGTGCCAGCTCACCACTGGCTTTGAACACTGAAGCTTTCTTT; CDR3 protein: CASSPLALNTEAFF
D gene: TRBD2; V gene: TRBV2; clone size: -; CDR3 length: 16; J gene: TRBJ2-7; CDR3 DNA: TGTGCCAGCAACAGAATGCCGGGACTAGTGGCTCCCGAGCAGTACTTC; CDR3 protein: CASNRMPGLVAPEQYF
D gene: TRBD2; V gene: TRBV29-1; clone size: -; CDR3 length: 15; J gene: TRBJ2-5; CDR3 DNA: TGCAGCGTTGAATCTAGCGGGGGGGCTGAAGAGACCCAGTACTTC; CDR3 protein: CSVESSGGAEETQYF
D gene: -; V gene: TRBV7-3; clone size: -; CDR3 length: 13; J gene: TRBJ2-5; CDR3 DNA: TGTGCCACCGCATTAACCCCGGAAGAGACCCAGTACTTC; CDR3 protein: CATALTPEETQYF
D gene: TRBD1; V gene: TRBV28; clone size: -; CDR3 length: 15; J gene: TRBJ2-3; CDR3 DNA: TGTGCCAGCGGGCCGGGACAGGGGGGGACAGATACGCAGTATTTT; CDR3 protein: CASGPGQGGTDTQYF
D gene: -; V gene: TRBV3-1/TRBV3-2; clone size: -; CDR3 length: 17; J gene: TRBJ1-2; CDR3 DNA: TGTGCCAGCAGCCAAGATACGGGGGGGGCACCGAATTATGGCTACACCTTC; CDR3 protein: CASSQDTGGAPNYGYTF
D gene: TRBD1; V gene: TRBV19; clone size: -; CDR3 length: 15; J gene: TRBJ1-5; CDR3 DNA: TGTGCCAGTAGTGGGGACAGGGGAAAGGCTCAGCCCCAGCATTTT; CDR3 protein: CASSGDRGKAQPQHF
D gene: TRBD1; V gene: TRBV3-1/TRBV3-2; clone size: -; CDR3 length: 17; J gene: TRBJ2-7; CDR3 DNA: TGTGCCAGCAGCCAAATGGTGGGACAGGGGGCGCGGGACGAGCAGTACTTC; CDR3 protein: CASSQMVGQGARDEQYF
D gene: TRBD1; V gene: TRBV13; clone size: -; CDR3 length: 14; J gene: TRBJ1-3; CDR3 DNA: TGTGCCAGCAGCTTAACAGGGGATGGAAACACCATATATTTT; CDR3 protein: CASSLTGDGNTIYF
D gene: TRBD1; V gene: TRBV27; clone size: -; CDR3 length: 14; J gene: TRBJ2-7; CDR3 DNA: TGTGCCAGCAAGGGGGACAGGGTATCGGCCGAGCAGTACTTC; CDR3 protein: CASKGDRVSAEQYF
D gene: -; V gene: TRBV2; clone size: -; CDR3 length: 11; J gene: TRBJ2-7; CDR3 DNA: TGTGCCAGCAGTAGCCGGAGCGAGCAGTACTTC; CDR3 protein: CASSSRSEQYF
D gene: TRBD1; V gene: TRBV3-1/TRBV3-2; clone size: -; CDR3 length: 15; J gene: TRBJ2-1; CDR3 DNA: TGTGCCAGCAGCCAGGGACAGGGGGTGTCCAATGAGCAGTTCTTC; CDR3 protein: CASSQGQGVSNEQFF
D gene: -; V gene: TRBV5-1; clone size: once; CDR3 length: 13; J gene: TRBJ2-3; CDR3 DNA: TGCGCCAGCAGCCCAAGCCTCCCAGATACGCAGTATTTT; CDR3 protein: CASSPSLPDTQYF
D gene: TRBD1; V gene: TRBV9; clone size: -; CDR3 length: 13; J gene: TRBJ1-2; CDR3 DNA: TGTGCCAGCAAAAACAGGGGAAACTATGGCTACACCTTC; CDR3 protein: CASKNRGNYGYTF
D gene: -; V gene: TRBV5-8; clone size: few; CDR3 length: 15; J gene: TRBJ2-5; CDR3 DNA: TGTGCCAGCAGCTTGGGGCGGGGGCATCAAGAGACCCAGTACTTC; CDR3 protein: CASSLGRGHQETQYF